This TCR beta chain comes out of a study of beta chain features in type 1 diabetes. Study-level findings and limits: When Type 1 diabetes patients were examined, their TCRB CDR3s proved moderately but significantly shorter in all four CD4+ subsets. The VDJ junctions of type 1 diabetes patients carried fewer insertions and more deletions. Amplification by PCR could prefer shorter templates, with the same effect in patients and controls.

It was one heparinised blood draw, averaging approximately 100 mL, that each donor gave. A sort by CD45RO/CCR7/CD25/CD127/CD95/CD27 yielded CD4+ naive, central memory, regulatory and stem cell-like memory cells. Expressed TCRB transcripts were sequenced because the isolated RNA had all been reverse transcribed beforehand. Profiled with immunoSEQ multiplex PCR; TCRdb holds only in-frame clones, not every one. Of approximately 600,000 clones listed, around an eighth are singletons. Germline V gene lookup returns CDR1 GTSNPN and CDR2 SVGIG (reference sequence). This CDR3 comprises 15 residues. V gave up 0 bases and J gave up 5 bases, with 14 bases separating them. Worth noting for this clone: Its target is unknown.

This TCR was recovered from a man aged 25-45 years with type 1 diabetes. The sequencing sample was made of naive CD4+ T cells from blood. The chain employs TRBV30 and TRBJ2-1; D tentatively fits TRBD1 or TRBD2 (5 bases each). CDR3 coding DNA: TGTGCCTGGAGTGTGGGACCCCCTTCCCACAATGAGCAGTTCTTC. Translated, it gives CAWSVGPPSHNEQFF. Looking up the rest from reference TRBV30 and TRBJ2-1 gives the full variable domain: SQTIHQWPATLVQPVGSPLSLECTVEGTSNPNLYWYRQAAGRGLQLLFYSVGIGQISSEVPQNLSASRPQDRQFILSSKKLLLSDSGFYLCAWSVGPPSHNEQFFGPGTRLTVL.